Reported below is one T cell receptor (beta chain). This sample was included in a study of blood T cell repertoires in COVID-19. Overall study context: The United States, Italy and Spain supplied acute and convalescent COVID-19 samples. Sample material is recorded as cDNA or gDNA derived from T cells, B-cell-depleted T cells, or PBMCs.

Measured with immunoSEQ multiplex PCR; TCRdb has only the in-frame clones, and not every one. The table has about 320,000 clones, approximately 90% seen once. The participants were between roughly 18 and 100 years old and came from some 25 US areas. Researchers sorted participants into cohorts using their self-reported clinical history. The CDR3 has 12 residues. The V end lost 7 bases, the J end lost 7 bases, and 13 bases lay between the germline ends. CDR1 and CDR2 from the germline V gene are MNHEY and SVGAGI. Sequenced input: PBMCs or T cells enriched from blood (not recorded which). The chain links TRBV6-5 to TRBJ1-2; D gene ambiguous. This receptor was obtained from a woman aged 25 to 39 who had recovered from COVID-19. The CDR3: CASTNAGFGYTF. The CDR3, as DNA: TGTGCCAGCACAAACGCCGGGTTTGGCTACACCTTC.